A selection of T cell receptor beta chains follows, all from one sample in a study of cytomegalovirus exposure and HLA in healthy donors. Sequencing was performed with immunoSEQ multiplex PCR; in TCRdb, only in-frame clones are kept and a portion is missing. The table includes about 61,000 clones, 87% detected once. Material: PBMCs. These receptors came from a man between 18 and 35 years old in good health and CMV-seronegative. The CDR3 runs from the conserved cysteine through the conserved F or W.

j_call v_call cdr3_aa
TRBJ1-6 TRBV6-5 CASSYVRGQGASPLHF
TRBJ2-5 TRBV7-8 CASSGGQEETQYF
TRBJ2-5 TRBV4-1 CASSRQAFSSQETQYF
TRBJ2-7 TRBV5-1 CASSSGALYEQYF
TRBJ2-7 TRBV13 CASSLGRGASYEQYF
TRBJ2-2 TRBV11-2 CASSSLRGGGTGELFF
TRBJ1-3 TRBV4-2 CASSQDQWEASGNTIYF
TRBJ2-7 TRBV4-1 CASSQTLGSEQYF
TRBJ2-7 TRBV30 CAWGPATSEQYF
TRBJ1-4 TRBV30 CAWSGTNEKLFF
TRBJ1-4 TRBV7-6 CASSPEGLGELFF
TRBJ2-3 TRBV7-9 CASSRSLEVDTQYF
TRBJ1-2 TRBV27 CASRSDRELHGYTF
TRBJ2-1 TRBV18 CASSSSDMEDEQFF
TRBJ2-7 TRBV2 CASSTGLAGYNEQYF
TRBJ1-4 TRBV5-6 CASSLAGIEEKLFF
TRBJ1-5 TRBV5-1 CASSPGQGNQPQHF
TRBJ2-6 TRBV9 CASSVMVSSGANVLTF
TRBJ2-3 TRBV29-1 CSVEGQGAADTQYF
TRBJ1-2 TRBV10-3 CASQASAVGYTF
TRBJ2-7 TRBV5-1 CASSFSPGQDTLWEQYF
TRBJ2-7 TRBV10-3 CAISEEPTGQVF
TRBJ1-5 TRBV28 CASARNQPQHF
TRBJ1-5 TRBV6-1 CASGGWEGNQPQHF
TRBJ2-3 TRBV7-7 CASSLGQGADTQYF
TRBJ2-7 TRBV7-9 CASSPRGQGLSEQYF
TRBJ2-7 TRBV29-1 CSVRQDSYEQYF
TRBJ1-6 TRBV5-1 CASSGGQGSESPLHF
TRBJ2-7 TRBV2 CASSLQGNEQYF
TRBJ1-6 TRBV6-5 CASRSPGVGSPLHF
TRBJ2-6 TRBV11-2 CASSRGNSGANVLTF
TRBJ1-1 TRBV5-1 CASSNTGQGITEAFF
TRBJ2-2 TRBV27 CASSLLRDSGELFF
TRBJ1-1 TRBV6-5 CASNRRTGGTEAFF
TRBJ2-1 TRBV10-1 CASSLDSSSYNEQFF
TRBJ2-5 TRBV5-1 CASNSGGVSETQYF
TRBJ2-7 TRBV11-3 CASSIGTAYEQYF
TRBJ2-2 TRBV5-4 CASSIDRGGAGELFF
TRBJ2-1 TRBV30 CAWKGTGQNEQFF
TRBJ2-7 TRBV4-2 CASSQPLAVSYEQYF
TRBJ2-3 TRBV5-4 CASSLAADTQYF
TRBJ1-2 TRBV6-1 CASSEVAPFEGAYSYGYTF
TRBJ1-5 TRBV2 CASSGTGGLEPQHF
TRBJ2-1 TRBV6-5 CASSYINEQFF
TRBJ1-6 TRBV5-1 CASSPGQGKSSYNSPLHF
TRBJ2-7 TRBV5-1 CASSRGQVQYEQYF
TRBJ2-5 TRBV11-2 CASSPLSGEETQYF
TRBJ2-7 TRBV28 CASSPQGGGYEQYF
TRBJ2-1 TRBV14 CASSQVGGEQFF
TRBJ2-3 TRBV7-2 CASSLLAGTDTQYF
TRBJ1-1 TRBV27 CVSSLWDSQEAFF
TRBJ2-5 TRBV7-9 CASSYSLAGHQETQYF
TRBJ2-3 TRBV11-2 CASSPGPALARDTQYF
TRBJ1-3 TRBV25-1 CASSDPGSFGNTIYF
TRBJ2-1 TRBV28 CATRTASNNEQFF